The rows below give T cell receptor beta chains drawn from one sample of a study of identical twins. TCRdb processed the 5' RACE reads anew with MiXCR; each CDR3 protein has one entry. This table has hundreds of thousands of distinct CDR3 sequences, less than 7% appearing once. The material sequenced was naive T cells sorted from blood. The receptors here all came from a man between 18 and 29 years old in good health. CDR3s include the opening cysteine and the closing phenylalanine or tryptophan. D genes are given only for firm matches. Clone size is shown for a subset of rows, as once, few, many or a class of expanded clone.

>TRBJ2-3|many|TRBV27|-
CASSLTTRDTQYF
TGTGCCAGCAGTTTAACCACTCGGGATACGCAGTATTTT
>TRBJ1-1|many|TRBV29-1|TRBD1
CSFRTGGEAFF
TGCAGCTTCCGGACAGGGGGTGAAGCTTTCTTT
>TRBJ1-4|few|TRBV2|TRBD1
CASTKTGINEKLFF
TGTGCCAGCACAAAGACAGGGATTAATGAAAAACTGTTTTTT
>TRBJ1-2|few|TRBV12-3/TRBV12-4|-
CASSLRQTYGYTF
TGTGCCAGCAGTCTTCGACAGACCTATGGCTACACCTTC
>TRBJ2-1|few|TRBV29-1|-
CSAVRLGEQFF
TGCAGCGCCGTACGACTAGGTGAGCAGTTCTTC
>TRBJ2-5|many|TRBV4-3|-
CASSQDGGRLETQYF
TGCGCCAGCAGCCAAGATGGGGGGAGACTAGAGACCCAGTACTTC
>TRBJ2-1|few|TRBV29-1|-
CSVEVRAYNEQFF
TGCAGCGTTGAAGTGAGGGCTTACAATGAGCAGTTCTTC
>TRBJ1-1|many|TRBV12-3/TRBV12-4|-
CASSLRGSAPEAFF
TGTGCCAGCAGTTTAAGGGGCTCGGCACCTGAAGCTTTCTTT
>TRBJ2-3|many|TRBV6-2/TRBV6-3|-
CASSYPQPIF
TGTGCCAGCAGTTACCCGCAGCCTATTTTT
>TRBJ2-5|few|TRBV29-1|TRBD2
CSHPPAGPGAQYF
TGCAGCCACCCCCCAGCGGGACCGGGGGCCCAGTACTTC
>TRBJ1-5|few|TRBV12-3/TRBV12-4|TRBD1
CASSLGTGILGNQPQHF
TGTGCCAGCAGTCTCGGGACAGGGATTCTCGGGAATCAGCCCCAGCATTTT
>TRBJ2-1|few|TRBV7-2|-
CASSLDGHEQFF
TGTGCCAGCAGCTTAGACGGGCATGAGCAGTTCTTC
>TRBJ2-7|few|TRBV20-1|-
CSARDLAGDSYEQYF
TGCAGTGCTAGAGATCTGGCAGGGGACTCCTACGAGCAGTACTTC
>TRBJ2-7|-|TRBV5-8|TRBD1
CASLDRAGYEQYF
TGTGCCAGCCTCGACAGGGCGGGCTACGAGCAGTACTTC
>TRBJ2-7|few|TRBV7-8|TRBD2
CASSLGRLAGEIEQYF
TGTGCCAGCAGCTTAGGCCGGCTAGCGGGAGAAATCGAGCAGTACTTC
>TRBJ2-7|many|TRBV29-1|-
CSVRGGQTYEQYF
TGCAGCGTGAGAGGTGGTCAAACCTACGAGCAGTACTTC
>TRBJ2-7|-|TRBV7-6|-
CASSSRLGNYEQYF
TGTGCCAGCAGCTCCCGGCTGGGTAACTACGAGCAGTACTTC
>TRBJ2-3|many|TRBV4-1|TRBD1
CASSQGITGAGTDTQYF
TGCGCCAGCAGCCAAGGGATTACAGGGGCCGGCACAGATACGCAGTATTTT
>TRBJ1-1|many|TRBV29-1|-
CSVVVTGIALEAFF
TGCAGCGTTGTCGTCACCGGGATAGCCCTAGAAGCTTTCTTT
>TRBJ2-5|many|TRBV20-1|-
CSAGPVVATETQYF
TGCAGTGCTGGGCCCGTTGTTGCTACGGAGACCCAGTACTTC
>TRBJ2-1|many|TRBV29-1|TRBD2
CSARLRLADNEQFF
TGCAGCGCTCGTCTTAGACTAGCGGATAATGAGCAGTTCTTC
>TRBJ2-7|few|TRBV3-1|TRBD2
CASSQDLPSGSGEQYF
TGTGCCAGCAGCCAAGACTTGCCTAGCGGGAGCGGCGAGCAGTACTTC
>TRBJ2-2|few|TRBV28|-
CASSNPGLGTGELFF
TGTGCCAGCAGTAACCCGGGCCTGGGGACCGGGGAGCTGTTTTTT
>TRBJ2-1|few|TRBV12-3/TRBV12-4|TRBD1
CASSLMGQGQFF
TGTGCCAGCAGTTTAATGGGACAGGGTCAGTTCTTC
>TRBJ1-1|many|TRBV15|-
CATSPMVYQQAFF
TGTGCCACCAGCCCCATGGTTTACCAGCAAGCTTTCTTT
>TRBJ2-1|few|TRBV12-3/TRBV12-4|-
CASSFVTEQFF
TGTGCCAGCAGTTTTGTGACCGAGCAGTTCTTC
>TRBJ1-2|-|TRBV7-9|-
CASSLFEGSDGYTF
TGTGCCAGCAGCTTATTTGAGGGATCGGATGGCTACACCTTC
>TRBJ2-3|-|TRBV6-5|-
CASSSQGGYADTQYF
TGTGCCAGCAGTTCTCAGGGGGGTTATGCAGATACGCAGTATTTT
>TRBJ1-2|-|TRBV20-1|-
CSARDQGNQNGYTF
TGCAGTGCTAGAGATCAGGGGAATCAGAATGGCTACACCTTC
>TRBJ2-1|few|TRBV20-1|TRBD2
CSAPLAGTYNEQFF
TGCAGTGCTCCCTTAGCGGGAACCTACAATGAGCAGTTCTTC
>TRBJ2-3|many|TRBV27|-
CASSFSGPPYNLSTDTQYF
TGTGCCAGCAGTTTTAGCGGTCCCCCATATAACCTGAGCACAGATACGCAGTATTTT
>TRBJ2-7|many|TRBV7-2|TRBD1
CASSLAGGQGEQYF
TGTGCCAGCAGCTTAGCAGGCGGACAGGGCGAGCAGTACTTC
>TRBJ2-1|many|TRBV12-3/TRBV12-4|-
CASSLLGYNEQFF
TGTGCCAGCAGTTTACTTGGCTACAATGAGCAGTTCTTC
>TRBJ2-1|many|TRBV20-1|-
CSATDPSYNEQFF
TGCAGTGCTACAGACCCCTCCTACAATGAGCAGTTCTTC
>TRBJ2-7|many|TRBV5-1|TRBD2
CASSLGLAGLLSYEQYF
TGCGCCAGCAGCTTGGGACTAGCGGGATTACTTTCCTACGAGCAGTACTTC
>TRBJ2-1|few|TRBV11-3|-
CASSLASVYEQFF
TGTGCCAGCAGCTTAGCTAGCGTGTATGAGCAGTTCTTC
>TRBJ2-2|many|TRBV10-3|-
CAISEFRTNTGELFF
TGTGCCATCAGTGAGTTTAGGACTAACACCGGGGAGCTGTTTTTT
>TRBJ2-1|many|TRBV25-1|TRBD2
CASSVGLAANEQFF
TGTGCCAGCAGTGTGGGACTAGCGGCCAATGAGCAGTTCTTC
>TRBJ2-2|-|TRBV28|-
CASSPGTYTGELFF
TGTGCCAGCAGTCCCGGGACTTACACCGGGGAGCTGTTTTTT
>TRBJ2-6|few|TRBV5-5|-
CASSLYTASGANVLTF
TGTGCCAGCAGCCTCTATACAGCTTCTGGGGCCAACGTCCTGACTTTC
>TRBJ2-7|-|TRBV6-5|-
CASSSMVDEQYF
TGTGCCAGCAGTTCAATGGTAGACGAGCAGTACTTC
>TRBJ2-2|many|TRBV20-1|-
CSARDPASGELFF
TGCAGTGCTAGAGATCCAGCTAGCGGGGAGCTGTTTTTT
>TRBJ2-2|few|TRBV7-6|-
CASSISGGAGELFF
TGTGCCAGCAGCATCTCTGGAGGGGCGGGGGAGCTGTTTTTT
>TRBJ2-7|-|TRBV7-9|-
CASSRDRSNDEQYF
TGTGCCAGCAGCCGCGACAGGTCGAACGACGAGCAGTACTTC
>TRBJ2-6|few|TRBV10-3|-
CAISETGSGANVLTF
TGTGCCATCAGTGAGACGGGGTCCGGGGCCAACGTCCTGACTTTC
>TRBJ2-1|many|TRBV24-1|-
CATSDFETDAYNEQFF
TGTGCCACCAGTGATTTTGAAACAGATGCCTACAATGAGCAGTTCTTC